One and the same sample provided the 30 T cell receptor beta chains below, sequenced in a study of monozygotic twins with inflammatory bowel disease. TCRdb reanalyzed the 5' RACE reads and collapses them to one entry per CDR3 protein, without DNA. In all, the sample yields approximately 400,000 distinct CDR3 sequences. Sequencing was done on a sample of blood. The receptors shown here come from a human donor with ulcerative colitis or Crohn's disease, or a healthy co-twin of an affected twin (not recorded which).

The chain links TRBV11-2 to TRBJ1-1; TCRdb lists TRBD1, though no DNA is available to test this call. This CDR3 contains 14 residues. Germline V gene sequence: CDR1 SGHAT, CDR2 FQNNGV. The CDR3 here is CASSFEWGGTEAFF.

This chain uses TRBV5-4 with TRBJ2-3. Looked up from germline, CDR1 is SGHNT and CDR2 is YYREEE (reference sequence). The CDR3 spans 13 residues. The CDR3 sequence: CASSQVDPDTQYF. The full variable domain, rest sourced from reference TRBV5-4 and TRBJ2-3, is ETGVTQSPTHLIKTRGQQVTLRCSSQSGHNTVSWYQQALGQGPQFIFQYYREEENGRGNFPPRFSGLQFPNYSSELNVNALELDDSALYLCASSQVDPDTQYFGPGTRLTVL.

The V and J genes are TRBV19 and TRBJ1-1. This CDR3 contains 11 residues. Per germline, CDR1 LNHDA and CDR2 SQIVND (reference sequence). This chain's CDR3 is CASRHSTEAFF.

The rearrangement uses TRBV20-1 and TRBJ2-1; the TCRdb D gene call, TRBD2, has no DNA to confirm it. The germline CDR1 and CDR2 sequences are DFQATT and SNEGSKA (reference sequence). The CDR3 sequence is 13 residues long. CDR3 residues: CSAGTSGHNEQFF.

This chain uses TRBV30 with TRBJ1-1; no DNA is available, so the TRBD1 call from TCRdb remains unchecked. CDR1 is GTSNPN and CDR2 is SVGIG in the germline V gene (reference sequence). The CDR3 loop spans 13 amino acids. The CDR3 region is CAWKGGRNTEAFF. The whole variable domain, remainder taken from reference TRBV30 and TRBJ1-1, is SQTIHQWPATLVQPVGSPLSLECTVEGTSNPNLYWYRQAAGRGLQLLFYSVGIGQISSEVPQNLSASRPQDRQFILSSKKLLLSDSGFYLCAWKGGRNTEAFFGQGTRLTVV.

The rearrangement links TRBV29-1 to TRBJ1-1; TCRdb gives TRBD1 as the D gene, but with no DNA this cannot be confirmed. From germline, CDR1 is SQVTM and CDR2 ANQGSEA. The CDR3 totals 13 residues. Here the CDR3 reads CSVGQGGDTEAFF.

The chain couples TRBV2 to TRBJ1-1; TCRdb names TRBD1, which stays unverified in the absence of DNA. The CDR3 is 14 amino acids. Germline CDR1 is SNHLY and CDR2 is FYNNEI. The CDR3 is CASTGQGRGTEAFF.

The J gene is TRBJ1-1, the V gene TRBV28; TCRdb gives TRBD1 as the D gene, but with no DNA this cannot be confirmed. The CDR3 has 19 amino acids. Germline CDR1 and CDR2: MDHEN and SYDVKM. The CDR3 sequence: CASSIYTKRMGRENTEAFF.

V is TRBV20-1 and J is TRBJ1-2. Germline-derived CDR1 and CDR2 are DFQATT and SNEGSKA (reference sequence). The CDR3 extends over 12 amino acids. This chain's CDR3 is CSARGPSYGYTF.

The CDR3 is CASSSVGRKKDNEKLFF. The chain uses TRBV5-6 and TRBJ1-4. The CDR3 is made up of 17 amino acids. CDR1 SGHDT and CDR2 YYEEEE come from the germline V gene.

The J gene is TRBJ2-7, the V gene TRBV30. This CDR3 spans 14 amino acids. CDR1 GTSNPN and CDR2 SVGIG come from the germline V gene (reference sequence). Here the CDR3 reads CAWSVTQRGFEQYF.

The V call is TRBV5-1, the J call TRBJ2-3; TCRdb returns TRBD1, unconfirmable since there is no DNA. CDR3 size: 14 residues. Germline assignment: CDR1 SGHRS and CDR2 YFSETQ. CDR3 sequence reads: CASSAGTGTDTQYF.

The chain joins TRBV15 to TRBJ1-2; the TCRdb D gene call, TRBD1, has no DNA to confirm it. CDR1 is LNHNV, CDR2 YYDKDF, per germline (reference sequence). This CDR3 comprises 13 residues. CDR3 region: CATSTGQTYGYTF. Using reference TRBV15 and TRBJ1-2 for the parts outside the CDR3, the full variable domain is DAMVIQNPRYQVTQFGKPVTLSCSQTLNHNVMYWYQQKSSQAPKLLFHYYDKDFNNEADTPDNFQSRRPNTSFCFLDIRSPGLGDTAMYLCATSTGQTYGYTFGSGTRLTVV.

The chain carries TRBV30 and TRBJ2-5; checking the TCRdb D call of TRBD1 is not possible without DNA. Per the germline V gene, CDR1 is GTSNPN and CDR2 is SVGIG (reference sequence). This CDR3 is 12 amino acids long. This chain's CDR3 is CAFWGGGETQYF.

The chain couples TRBV7-6 to TRBJ2-5; absent DNA, TCRdb's TRBD1 call cannot be checked. The germline gives CDR1 SGHVS, CDR2 FNYEAQ. This CDR3 comprises 17 residues. The CDR3 sequence is CASSSQSTPTGQETQYF.

V usage is TRBV6-5 and J usage is TRBJ2-1; the D call of TRBD1 rests on TCRdb alone, since no DNA is present to check it. The germline V gene encodes CDR1 MNHEY and CDR2 SVGAGI. The CDR3 spans 12 residues. CDR3 amino acids: CASSQGSSEQFF.

This chain uses TRBV12-3 or TRBV12-4 with TRBJ1-1; the D call of TRBD1 rests on TCRdb alone, since no DNA is present to check it. The CDR3 contains 15 residues. The CDR3 reads CASSLGGNMNTEAFF.

The chain carries TRBV2 and TRBJ1-5; with no DNA, the TCRdb D assignment of TRBD1 cannot be verified. The CDR3 spans 12 residues. Germline CDR1 and CDR2: SNHLY and FYNNEI. CDR3 protein: CASSEFRGPQHF.

The V gene is TRBV7-9, the J gene TRBJ1-5; the D call from TCRdb, TRBD1, cannot be confirmed without DNA. Per the germline V gene, CDR1 is SEHNR and CDR2 is FQNEAQ (reference sequence). The CDR3 covers 16 residues. CDR3: CASSSRGQGREQPQHF.

The chain is built from TRBV12-3 or TRBV12-4 and TRBJ1-2; TCRdb lists TRBD1, though no DNA is available to test this call. The length of the CDR3 is 15 residues. The CDR3 is CASRGGQVGVYGYTF.

The rearrangement joins TRBV5-1 to TRBJ1-6; TCRdb's assignment of TRBD1 cannot be checked, as there is no DNA. The CDR3 has 16 residues. Germline CDR1 reads SGHRS; CDR2 reads YFSETQ. CDR3: CASSLATGTGNSPLHF. Full variable domain (outside the CDR3, taken from reference TRBV5-1 and TRBJ1-6): KAGVTQTPRYLIKTRGQQVTLSCSPISGHRSVSWYQQTPGQGLQFLFEYFSETQRNKGNFPGRFSGRQFSNSRSEMNVSTLELGDSALYLCASSLATGTGNSPLHFGNGTRLTVT.

This rearrangement joins TRBV5-5 to TRBJ2-3. CDR3 length: 15 residues. The germline gives CDR1 SGHKS, CDR2 YYEKEE (reference sequence). This chain's CDR3 is CASSSRITRTDTQYF.

This chain links TRBV6-5 with TRBJ1-1. From germline, CDR1 is MNHEY and CDR2 SVGAGI. There are 11 residues in the CDR3. CDR3 region: CASSYDTEAFF.

The chain links TRBV5-1 to TRBJ2-2. There are 16 residues in the CDR3. The V gene's germline CDR1 is SGHRS and CDR2 YFSETQ. The CDR3 spells CASSPGRTENTGELFF.

The chain employs TRBV5-1 and TRBJ2-2. The CDR3 loop spans 15 amino acids. CDR1 is SGHRS and CDR2 is YFSETQ in the germline V gene. This chain's CDR3 is CASSLDGVNTGELFF.

The rearrangement links TRBV20-1 to TRBJ2-3; TCRdb gives TRBD2 as the D gene, but with no DNA this cannot be confirmed. There are 14 residues in the CDR3. Germline loops: CDR1 DFQATT, CDR2 SNEGSKA (reference sequence). CDR3 amino acids: CSGGTSGGTDTQYF.

The chain has TRBV12-3 or TRBV12-4 and TRBJ1-1. CDR3 length: 16 residues. CDR3 sequence reads: CASSLALGGGGTEAFF.

The chain employs TRBV6-2 or TRBV6-3 and TRBJ2-3. The germline V gene has CDR1 MNHEY and CDR2 SVGEGT. This CDR3 region has 16 residues. CDR3 sequence reads: CASSTRLPTSTDTQYF.

The chain recombines TRBV7-2 with TRBJ1-5. Germline CDR1 reads SGHTA; CDR2 reads FQGNSA. The CDR3 has 13 residues. The CDR3: CASSPTNNQPQHF.

V gene TRBV4-1 combines with J gene TRBJ1-2; absent DNA, TCRdb's TRBD1 call cannot be checked. Germline CDR1 is MGHRA and CDR2 is YSYEKL. The CDR3 runs 15 residues. The CDR3 loop is CASSQDRAEYYGYTF.